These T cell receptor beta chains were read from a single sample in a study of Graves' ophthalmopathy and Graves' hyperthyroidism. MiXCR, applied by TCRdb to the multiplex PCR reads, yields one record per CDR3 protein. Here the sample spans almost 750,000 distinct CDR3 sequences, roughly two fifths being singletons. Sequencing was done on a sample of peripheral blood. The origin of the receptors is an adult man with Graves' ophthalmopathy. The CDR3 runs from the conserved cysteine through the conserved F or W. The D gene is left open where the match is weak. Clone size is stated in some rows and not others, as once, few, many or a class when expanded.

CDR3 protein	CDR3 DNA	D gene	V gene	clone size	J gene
CASSPRSTNEKLFF	TGTGCCAGCTCACCACGGTCAACTAATGAAAAACTGTTTTTT	.	TRBV14	.	TRBJ1-4
CASSLTDGTYEQYF	TGTGCCAGCAGCCTCACGGACGGGACCTACGAGCAGTACTTC	.	TRBV11-2	.	TRBJ2-7
CASSRGGPTEAFF	TGTGCCAGCAGTCGGGGGGGGCCCACTGAAGCTTTCTTT	.	TRBV10-3	few	TRBJ1-1
CASGFGPAVYGYTF	TGTGCTAGTGGTTTCGGCCCGGCGGTGTATGGCTACACCTTC	.	TRBV12-5	few	TRBJ1-2
CSASGKETQYF	TGCAGTGCTAGCGGGAAAGAGACCCAGTACTTC	.	TRBV20-1	many	TRBJ2-5
CSWTGLAGTNEQYF	TGCAGCTGGACGGGACTAGCGGGAACTAACGAGCAGTACTTC	TRBD2	TRBV20-1	.	TRBJ2-7
CASTQNRGSKQPQHF	TGTGCCAGTACTCAAAACAGGGGTAGCAAACAGCCCCAGCATTTT	TRBD1	TRBV19	.	TRBJ1-5
CASSHYPTGTEKLFF	TGTGCCAGCAGCCATTACCCTACCGGGACAGAAAAACTGTTTTTT	.	TRBV7-9	few	TRBJ1-4
CASSLRAGGATGELFF	TGTGCCAGCAGCTTGAGGGCGGGCGGCGCCACCGGGGAGCTGTTTTTT	.	TRBV7-2	.	TRBJ2-2
CASSPPTRFETQYF	TGTGCCAGCTCACCACCTACTAGGTTTGAGACCCAGTACTTC	.	TRBV7-9	.	TRBJ2-5
CASIEGSWSTEAFF	TGTGCCAGTATTGAAGGGTCGTGGAGCACTGAAGCTTTCTTT	.	TRBV19	.	TRBJ1-1
CSAIRLAGEDTQYF	TGCAGTGCTATCAGACTAGCGGGGGAGGATACGCAGTATTTT	TRBD2	TRBV20-1	.	TRBJ2-3
CASSEYGTQETQYF	TGCGCCAGCAGTGAGTATGGCACCCAAGAGACCCAGTACTTC	.	TRBV10-2	many	TRBJ2-5
CASSSPYSDRSYEQYF	TGTGCCAGCAGTTCACCTTACTCAGACAGATCCTACGAGCAGTACTTC	.	TRBV6-5	.	TRBJ2-7
CSARDAAENNEKLFF	TGCAGTGCTAGAGATGCGGCGGAAAATAATGAAAAACTGTTTTTT	.	TRBV20-1	.	TRBJ1-4